This T cell receptor (beta chain) was recorded in a study of cytomegalovirus exposure and HLA in healthy donors. Study-level findings and limits: In an earlier analysis, most TCR beta V segments were productive about 90% or about 30% of the time. For presence/absence analyses, sequencing depth was assumed to be roughly uniform across donors.

PCR amplification relied on 60 Vbeta primers (plus 13 Jbeta primers). Assay used: immunoSEQ multiplex PCR; TCRdb lists only in-frame clones, some missing. The sample has some 150,000 clones; about 70% are singletons. At collection, donors were nominally healthy, but unrecorded immune exposures were probable. The table lists this clone with a few counts. Its matching antigen is unknown. CDR3 length: 14 residues. From germline, CDR1 is SGDLS and CDR2 YYNGEE. Trimming took off 0 bases at V and 8 bases at J, with 11 bases between the two ends. The gene calls are TRBV9 and TRBJ1-4, with D perhaps TRBD1 (5 bases). Input material: PBMCs. This receptor was taken from a man aged 55 to 70 in good health and CMV-seronegative. The CDR3 DNA follows: TGTGCCAGCAGCGTAGCTGGGGGGGTGGAAAAACTGTTTTTT. This encodes CASSVAGGVEKLFF.